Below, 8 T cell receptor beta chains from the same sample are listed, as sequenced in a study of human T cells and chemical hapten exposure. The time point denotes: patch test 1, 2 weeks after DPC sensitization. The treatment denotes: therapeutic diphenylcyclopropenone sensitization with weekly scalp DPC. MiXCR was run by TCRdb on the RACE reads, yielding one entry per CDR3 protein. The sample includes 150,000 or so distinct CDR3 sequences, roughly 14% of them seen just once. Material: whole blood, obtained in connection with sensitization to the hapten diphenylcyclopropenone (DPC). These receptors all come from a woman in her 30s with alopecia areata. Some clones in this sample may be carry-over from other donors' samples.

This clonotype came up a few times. Here the CDR3 DNA reads TGCAGTGCTGTCGCGGAGGGTTCGTACTATGGCTACACCTTC. It is translated as CSAVAEGSYYGYTF. The V gene is TRBV20-1, the J gene TRBJ1-2; D gene unclear. Germline CDR1 is DFQATT and CDR2 is SNEGSKA (reference sequence). The CDR3 length is 14 residues. V lost 5 bases to trimming and J lost 3 bases, with 16 bases between them.

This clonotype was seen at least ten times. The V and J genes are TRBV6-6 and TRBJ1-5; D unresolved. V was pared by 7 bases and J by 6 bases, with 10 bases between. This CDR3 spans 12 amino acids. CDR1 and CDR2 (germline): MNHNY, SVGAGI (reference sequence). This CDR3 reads CASTHGSQPQHF. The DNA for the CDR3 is TGTGCCAGCACTCACGGGTCTCAGCCCCAGCATTTT.

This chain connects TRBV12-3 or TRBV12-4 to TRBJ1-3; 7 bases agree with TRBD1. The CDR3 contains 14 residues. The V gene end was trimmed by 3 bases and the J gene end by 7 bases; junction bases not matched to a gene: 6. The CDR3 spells CASSFRGFGNTIYF. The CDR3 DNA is TGTGCCAGCAGTTTCAGGGGGTTCGGGAACACCATATATTTT.

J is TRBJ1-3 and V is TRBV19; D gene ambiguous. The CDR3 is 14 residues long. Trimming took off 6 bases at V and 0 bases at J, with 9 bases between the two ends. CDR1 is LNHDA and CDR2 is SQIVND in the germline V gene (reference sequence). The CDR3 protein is CASRFGSSGNTIYF. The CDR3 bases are TGTGCCAGTAGGTTTGGAAGCTCTGGAAACACCATATATTTT.

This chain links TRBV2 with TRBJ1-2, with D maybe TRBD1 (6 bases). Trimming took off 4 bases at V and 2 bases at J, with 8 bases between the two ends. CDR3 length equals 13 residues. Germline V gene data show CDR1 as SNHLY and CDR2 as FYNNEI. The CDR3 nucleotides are TGTGCCAGCAGTGTTGGGGGCAACTATGGCTACACCTTC. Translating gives CASSVGGNYGYTF.

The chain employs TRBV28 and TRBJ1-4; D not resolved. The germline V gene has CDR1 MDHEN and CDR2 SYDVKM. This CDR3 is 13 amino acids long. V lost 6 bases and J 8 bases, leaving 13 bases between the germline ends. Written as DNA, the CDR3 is TGTGCCAGCAGGGACCCGGGATTGGAAAAACTGTTTTTT. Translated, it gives CASRDPGLEKLFF.

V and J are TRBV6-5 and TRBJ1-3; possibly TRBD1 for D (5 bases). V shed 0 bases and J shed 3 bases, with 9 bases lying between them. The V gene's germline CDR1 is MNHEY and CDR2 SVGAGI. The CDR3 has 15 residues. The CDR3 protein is CASSYSGGGGNTIYF. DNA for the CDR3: TGTGCCAGCAGTTACTCGGGGGGAGGTGGAAACACCATATATTTT.

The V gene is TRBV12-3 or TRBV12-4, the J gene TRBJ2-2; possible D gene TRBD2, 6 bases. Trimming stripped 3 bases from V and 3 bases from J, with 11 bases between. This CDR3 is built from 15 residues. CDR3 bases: TGTGCCAGCAGTTTTTCGAGCGGGTACACCGGGGAGCTGTTTTTT. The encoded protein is CASSFSSGYTGELFF.